One and the same sample provided the 15 T cell receptor beta chains below, sequenced in a study of long-term antiretroviral therapy in people with HIV. Sequencing relied on immunoSEQ assay v3.0, run at survey level. Some clones are missing from TCRdb's copy, which holds only in-frame ones; the method was immunoSEQ multiplex PCR. The table has about 14,000 clones, 80% to 90% seen once. The sequencing used unsorted PBMCs, collected 0.4 years after starting antiretroviral therapy. These receptors were collected from a man between 25 and 39 years old with HIV.

The chain couples TRBV4-3 to TRBJ2-7; 13 nucleotides agree with TRBD2. The CDR3 contains 17 residues. The germline V gene has CDR1 LGHNA and CDR2 YSLEER. V shed 3 bases and J 1 base; nucleotides not matched to a gene: 6. The DNA for the CDR3 is TGCGCCAGCAGCCAGGGCCGGGGACTAGCGGGGTCCTACGAGCAGTACTTC. Residues: CASSQGRGLAGSYEQYF.

The chain joins TRBV7-3 to TRBJ2-2; 8 nucleotides align to TRBD1. The CDR3 contains 19 residues. Germline V gene sequence: CDR1 SGHTA, CDR2 FQGTGA. Trimming at V came to 4 bases and at J to 5 bases, leaving 18 bases not matched to a gene. CDR3: CASSSHLSRGPGGTGELFF. DNA for the CDR3: TGTGCCAGCAGCTCTCACCTGTCCAGGGGGCCCGGCGGGACCGGGGAGCTGTTTTTT.

The rearrangement links TRBV7-2 to TRBJ2-1; no definite D call. V was pared by 1 base and J by 9 bases, with 7 bases between. Per germline, CDR1 SGHTA and CDR2 FQGNSA. The CDR3 covers 12 residues. The CDR3 nucleotides are TGTGCCAGCAGCTTAGGAGCATCTGAGCAGTTCTTC. Translation: CASSLGASEQFF.

This clone was observed a few times. V is TRBV5-4 and J is TRBJ1-5, with D perhaps matching TRBD1 (5 bases). CDR3 size: 13 residues. Germline V gives CDR1 SGHNT, CDR2 YYREEE (reference sequence). V dropped 2 bases and J dropped 7 bases, with 10 bases sitting between them. DNA for the CDR3: TGTGCCAGCAGCTTAGACAGCTTGCAGCCCCAGCATTTT. As protein: CASSLDSLQPQHF.

V usage is TRBV4-2 and J usage is TRBJ1-1; 9 nucleotides line up with TRBD1. The germline V gene has CDR1 LGHNA and CDR2 YNFKEQ. V was clipped by 3 bases and J by 4 bases; unmatched bases: 6. CDR3 length: 15 amino acids. The CDR3 nucleotides read TGTGCCAGCAGCCAGGGACAGGGAGTAATCACTGAAGCTTTCTTT. Its protein is CASSQGQGVITEAFF.

This clone was detected only once. The V call is TRBV28, the J call TRBJ1-1, with a tentative D call TRBD1 (5 bases). CDR3 length equals 11 residues. V dropped 3 bases and J dropped 10 bases, with 9 bases sitting between them. Germline CDR1 MDHEN, CDR2 SYDVKM. CDR3 amino acids: CASSFTGGAFF. In DNA form, the CDR3 reads TGTGCCAGCAGTTTTACAGGAGGAGCTTTCTTT.

There are a few counts of this clone. This chain joins TRBV27 and TRBJ2-7; 8 bases are shared with TRBD2. Per germline, CDR1 MNHEY and CDR2 SMNVEV (reference sequence). V gave up 3 bases and J gave up 3 bases; unmatched junction bases: 10. The CDR3 has 16 amino acids. The CDR3 sequence: CASSFAYGLAVYEQYF. The CDR3 nucleotides read TGTGCCAGCAGTTTCGCGTATGGACTAGCCGTCTACGAGCAGTACTTC.

The chain couples TRBV19 to TRBJ2-5; 7 bases line up with TRBD1. Looked up from germline, CDR1 is LNHDA and CDR2 is SQIVND (reference sequence). The V segment lost 7 bases and the J segment 5 bases; nucleotides outside the gene matches: 13. CDR3 length: 15 amino acids. The CDR3 protein is CASTQRPGQRETQYF. Written as DNA, the CDR3 is TGTGCCAGTACCCAAAGACCGGGACAGAGGGAGACCCAGTACTTC.

V and J are TRBV5-1 and TRBJ1-1; D remains ambiguous. Germline CDR1 SGHRS, CDR2 YFSETQ. The CDR3 covers 15 residues. The ends were cut back, 3 bases at V and 1 base at J, with 13 bases in the middle. CDR3 amino acids: CASSYPDEGNTEAFF. Here the CDR3 DNA reads TGCGCCAGCAGCTATCCGGATGAGGGGAACACTGAAGCTTTCTTT.

This chain joins TRBV10-1 and TRBJ2-7; D is ambiguous. The germline V gene encodes CDR1 WNHNN and CDR2 SYGVQD (reference sequence). V was cut by 2 bases and J by 2 bases, with 10 bases left in between. There are 14 residues in the CDR3. CDR3 loop: CASSEAPHAYEQYF. In DNA form, the CDR3 reads TGCGCCAGCAGTGAGGCCCCTCATGCCTACGAGCAGTACTTC.

V usage is TRBV7-6 and J usage is TRBJ2-6, with D possibly matching TRBD1 (6 bases). Deletions cut 5 bases from V and 4 bases from J, with 18 bases between. The CDR3 is 17 residues long. Germline assignment: CDR1 SGHVS and CDR2 FNYEAQ. The CDR3 reads CASSPRIWGPGANVLTF. As DNA, the CDR3 is TGTGCCAGCAGCCCCCGGATTTGGGGGCCCGGGGCCAACGTCCTGACTTTC.

This clone has a handful of counts. The CDR3 region is CASREALNTEAFF. The DNA for the CDR3 is TGTGCCAGCAGAGAGGCCTTGAACACTGAAGCTTTCTTT. The chain uses TRBV2 and TRBJ1-1, with no clear D. Germline CDR1 SNHLY, CDR2 FYNNEI. This CDR3 has 13 residues. V was trimmed by 6 bases and J by 0 bases, leaving 8 bases between them. Full variable domain (remainder filled in from reference TRBV2 and TRBJ1-1): EPEVTQTPSHQVTQMGQEVILRCVPISNHLYFYWYRQILGQKVEFLVSFYNNEISEKSEIFDDQFSVERPDGSNFTLKIRSTKLEDSAMYFCASREALNTEAFFGQGTRLTVV.

This chain uses TRBV27 with TRBJ2-1, with a weak D call TRBD2 (7 bases). Germline V gene sequence: CDR1 MNHEY, CDR2 SMNVEV (reference sequence). The V end was cut by 6 bases, the J end by 0 bases, with 18 bases between. The CDR3 has 17 residues. This CDR3 is CASRRDLGGASYNEQFF. The CDR3, as DNA: TGTGCCAGCAGGAGAGACTTAGGGGGGGCCTCCTACAATGAGCAGTTCTTC.

The V and J genes are TRBV5-8 and TRBJ2-7; 7 bases fit TRBD2. Losses at the gene ends were 0 bases for V and 1 base for J; bases not matched to a gene: 7. CDR3 length: 16 residues. Germline V gives CDR1 SGHTS, CDR2 YDEGEE. CDR3 in DNA: TGTGCCAGCAGCTTGGTTGGTAGCGGGCCATCCTACGAGCAGTACTTC. Protein product: CASSLVGSGPSYEQYF.

This chain connects TRBV14 to TRBJ2-6; TRBD1 aligns across 8 bases. The CDR3 is made up of 14 amino acids. After removal of 6 bases from V and 2 bases from J, the junction contained 0 bases not matched to a gene. Germline V gene sequence: CDR1 SGHDN, CDR2 FVKESK. Here the CDR3 reads CASRTGAGANVLTF. The CDR3 DNA sequence: TGTGCCAGCAGGACAGGGGCTGGGGCCAACGTCCTGACTTTC.